This TCR beta chain was documented in a study of T-cell memory formation after mild COVID-19. Study details: TCR clusters showed largely donor specificity. Study-level points and caveats: Balance between CD4 and CD8 was seen in clones contracting day 15 to 85, and a CD4+ lean was seen in later expanders. Contracting CD4+ clones were located mainly in CM and EM, and CD8+ clones in EMRA.

The CDR3 length is 12 residues. CDR1 and CDR2 from the germline V gene are SGHNT and YYREEE (reference sequence). V was pared by 4 bases and J by 6 bases, with 3 bases of the junction left unmatched. In this sample, this clonotype turned up a few times. Its antigen is not identified. TCRdb independently ran MiXCR on the 5' RACE reads; one entry per CDR3 protein. This table holds under 200,000 distinct CDR3 sequences, approximately 13% found once. The TCR was taken from a man younger than 35 who had mild COVID-19 (a few samples of this study predate the infection). Cell type and time point are not known. V is TRBV5-4 and J is TRBJ1-2; TRBD1 matches at 7 bases. Sample: PBMCs or a T cell subset sorted from them (not recorded which). The chain's CDR3 is CASSPDRHGYTF. For the CDR3, the DNA is TGTGCCAGCAGCCCGGACAGGCATGGCTACACCTTC. Based on the CDR3 plus reference TRBV5-4 and TRBJ1-2, the full variable domain is ETGVTQSPTHLIKTRGQQVTLRCSSQSGHNTVSWYQQALGQGPQFIFQYYREEENGRGNFPPRFSGLQFPNYSSELNVNALELDDSALYLCASSPDRHGYTFGSGTRLTVV.